These T cell receptor beta chains were read from a single sample in a study of radiotherapy plus CTLA-4 blockade in lung cancer. The table came from immunoSEQ multiplex PCR; TCRdb's copy has only in-frame clones and leaves some out. This sample yields around 38,000 clones, of which 80% to 90% are seen a single time; 20% to 25% belongs to the top ten. Sequences were derived from peripheral blood, sampled from a patient treated with radiotherapy plus ipilimumab. The receptors originated from a human donor with non-small cell lung cancer whose response to radiotherapy plus ipilimumab could not be evaluated. Each CDR3 is given with its conserved first and last residue. A D gene is named only where the DNA matches it firmly. Clone sizes are given selectively: once, few, many, or a class where the clone is expanded.

v_call,clone_size,d_call,j_call,cdr3_nt,cdr3_aa
TRBV29-1,NA,TRBD2,TRBJ2-7,TGCAGCGTTGGCTTCGAGTCCGGACTAGCAGTGGAGCAGTACTTC,CSVGFESGLAVEQYF
TRBV7-3,NA,NA,TRBJ2-2,TGTGCCAGCAGCCCAGGTCAGGGGCGAGTCACCGGGGAGCTGTTTTTT,CASSPGQGRVTGELFF
TRBV5-6,NA,TRBD1,TRBJ1-6,TGTGCCAGCAGCGGCCTGGACAGGGACGGTTCACCCCTCCACTTT,CASSGLDRDGSPLHF
TRBV28,NA,TRBD1,TRBJ2-1,TGTGCCAGCAGTTCACGGACAGGGGACAATGAGCAGTTCTTC,CASSSRTGDNEQFF
TRBV2,NA,NA,TRBJ1-5,TGTGCCAGCACCCCCGGGGGGGGGCTTAATCAGCCCCAGCATTTT,CASTPGGGLNQPQHF
TRBV4-1,once,TRBD2,TRBJ2-1,TGCGCCAGCAGCCAACCCACTAGCGCGAGGAATGAGCAGTTCTTC,CASSQPTSARNEQFF
TRBV11-2,NA,NA,TRBJ2-5,TGTGCCAGCAGCTTAGGGAGGGGGGGAGAGACCCAGTACTTC,CASSLGRGGETQYF
TRBV2,NA,NA,TRBJ1-5,TGTGCCAGCAGCGGGGGGTCGGGGGGAGGTCAGCCCCAGCATTTT,CASSGGSGGGQPQHF
TRBV5-8,NA,NA,TRBJ2-1,TGTGCCAGCAGGCGCGGCCCAGCTTACAATGAGCAGTTCTTC,CASRRGPAYNEQFF
TRBV4-1,NA,NA,TRBJ1-5,TGCGCCAGCAGCCACACTGGAGACTCACTCAATCAGCCCCAGCATTTT,CASSHTGDSLNQPQHF
TRBV5-8,NA,TRBD2,TRBJ2-1,TGTGCCAGCAGCTCAGGCGGGAGCCCAGGGTACAATGAGCAGTTCTTC,CASSSGGSPGYNEQFF
TRBV14,NA,NA,TRBJ1-2,TGTGCCAGCAGCCAAGGGCAGGGGATCAACTATGGCTACACCTTC,CASSQGQGINYGYTF
TRBV7-9,NA,NA,TRBJ2-3,TGTGCCAGCAGCTTCTACGGGGGCACAGATACGCAGTATTTT,CASSFYGGTDTQYF
TRBV5-1,once,TRBD2,TRBJ2-5,TGCGCCAGCAGCCCTCAGGGCGGGAGCATATTCAACGGGGGGACCCAGTACTTC,CASSPQGGSIFNGGTQYF
TRBV6-1,NA,NA,TRBJ2-7,TGTGCCAGCAGTGACCCTCGGAGGGGGCCCAGGTCCGGCGAGCAGTACTTC,CASSDPRRGPRSGEQYF
TRBV6-5,NA,TRBD1,TRBJ1-1,TGTGCCAGCAGAAACGACAGGGCGGGGACTGAAGCTTTCTTT,CASRNDRAGTEAFF
TRBV5-6,NA,TRBD1,TRBJ2-1,TGTGCCAGCAGCTTAGGGACAGGGGCCTACAATGAGCAGTTCTTC,CASSLGTGAYNEQFF
TRBV19,NA,TRBD1,TRBJ2-7,TGTGCCAGTAGGGGGCAGGGGGCCTACGAGCAGTACTTC,CASRGQGAYEQYF
TRBV6-1,NA,NA,TRBJ2-5,TGTGCCAGCAGTGAAGCGCTCCGACTGGAGACCCAGTACTTC,CASSEALRLETQYF
TRBV2,few,NA,TRBJ2-1,TGTGCCAGCAGCTCCCTAGAAAGAGGTGAGCAGTTCTTC,CASSSLERGEQFF
TRBV2,NA,NA,TRBJ2-7,TGTGCCAGCACCATGGGACAGGGAACGGCTAGCGGGAAGCAGTACTTC,CASTMGQGTASGKQYF
TRBV5-5,once,TRBD2,TRBJ2-5,TGTGCCAGCAGCGACGGACTAGCGGGAGTACCTACCCAGTACTTC,CASSDGLAGVPTQYF
TRBV5-6,NA,TRBD1,TRBJ2-5,TGTGCCAGCAGCTTGGGACAGGGGGTAGGGACCCAGTACTTC,CASSLGQGVGTQYF
TRBV19,NA,NA,TRBJ1-5,TGTGCCAGCCAGGCGAGGTACAGGGGCAATCAGCCCCAGCATTTT,CASQARYRGNQPQHF
TRBV11-1,NA,TRBD2,TRBJ2-7,TGTGCCAGCAGGCCGACTAGCGGGAGACAGTACTTC,CASRPTSGRQYF
TRBV5-1,NA,NA,TRBJ2-2,TGCGCCAGCAGCTTTGAGTGGAGTCAGGGCGGGGAGCTGTTTTTT,CASSFEWSQGGELFF
TRBV19,NA,TRBD1,TRBJ1-1,TGTGCCAGTAGTAACCCCAACAGGGGGCGCGGGACTGCAGACACTGAAGCTTTCTTT,CASSNPNRGRGTADTEAFF
TRBV5-6,NA,TRBD1,TRBJ1-1,TGTGCCAGCAGCCCGACGAACAGGGGGAAGGGGACTGAAGCTTTCTTT,CASSPTNRGKGTEAFF
TRBV27,NA,NA,TRBJ2-5,TGTGCCAGCAGTCAAATGGAGACCCAGTACTTC,CASSQMETQYF
TRBV11-2,NA,TRBD1,TRBJ2-7,TGTGCCAGCAGCTCTAGGACAGGGATTGTGTACGAGCAGTACTTC,CASSSRTGIVYEQYF
TRBV18,NA,NA,TRBJ2-7,TGTGCCAGCTCACAGGGTCGGAGGGTCCCCTACGAGCAGTACTTC,CASSQGRRVPYEQYF
TRBV19,NA,TRBD2,TRBJ2-7,TGTGCCAGTAGTTCCGGACTAGCGGGGAGCTACGAGCAGTACTTC,CASSSGLAGSYEQYF
TRBV29-1,NA,NA,TRBJ1-3,TGCAGCGCGCGGTCCGGAAACACCATATATTTT,CSARSGNTIYF
TRBV9,NA,TRBD2,TRBJ2-1,TGTGCCCCAAGGGTTGGGGGGGGATACAATGAGCAGTTCTTC,CAPRVGGGYNEQFF
TRBV2,NA,NA,TRBJ1-3,TGTGCCAGCAGTGAACTCTCTGGAAACACCATATATTTT,CASSELSGNTIYF
TRBV7-9,NA,NA,TRBJ2-7,TGTGCCAGCAGCTTAGTGAACAGGCCCTACGAGCAGTACTTC,CASSLVNRPYEQYF
TRBV11-2,NA,NA,TRBJ2-5,TGTGCCAGCAGCCCCCTACCCGGGACTGGGGAGACCCAGTACTTC,CASSPLPGTGETQYF
TRBV5-1,NA,NA,TRBJ2-7,TGCGCCAGCAGCAGGAACCGACAGGCCACCTACGAGCAGTACTTC,CASSRNRQATYEQYF
TRBV7-2,NA,TRBD2,TRBJ2-2,TGTGCCAGCACCCCAGCGGGGGGGCTTGGCACCGGGGAGCTGTTTTTT,CASTPAGGLGTGELFF
TRBV14,NA,NA,TRBJ1-1,TGTGCCAGCGGAGGGTCGTTGAACACTGAAGCTTTCTTT,CASGGSLNTEAFF
TRBV7-8,NA,TRBD1,TRBJ1-5,TGTGCCAGCAGCTTCGGGACAGCTTATCAGCCCCAGCATTTT,CASSFGTAYQPQHF
TRBV5-8,NA,NA,TRBJ2-3,TGTGCCAGCAGCGGGGCCCGGGGGAGCGGGTTAGGCACAGATACGCAGTATTTT,CASSGARGSGLGTDTQYF
TRBV28,NA,TRBD1,TRBJ1-2,TGTGCCAGCAACTCACAGGGGGCGAGCTATGGCTACACCTTC,CASNSQGASYGYTF
TRBV7-7,NA,TRBD2,TRBJ2-3,TGTGCTAGCAGCTTAGCGGGCAGCACAGATACGCAGTATTTT,CASSLAGSTDTQYF
TRBV10-3,NA,NA,TRBJ1-2,TGTGCCACCAACCTGGGACTCGACGGCTACACCTTC,CATNLGLDGYTF
TRBV27,NA,NA,TRBJ2-5,TGTGCCAGCAGTTTATTGTTCGGTTTGGAGACCCAGTACTTC,CASSLLFGLETQYF
TRBV28,NA,TRBD1,TRBJ2-7,TGTGCCAGCAGTCCCGTACGACAGGGGGCAGGTGAGCAGTACTTC,CASSPVRQGAGEQYF
TRBV19,NA,NA,TRBJ2-3,TGTGCCAGTACAGGGCAGGGAGGCGATACGCAGTATTTT,CASTGQGGDTQYF
TRBV7-2,NA,NA,TRBJ1-2,TGTGCCAGCAGCTTAGACCGCTGGGCGTATGGCTACACCTTC,CASSLDRWAYGYTF
TRBV5-1,NA,NA,TRBJ2-2,TGCGCCAGCAGCTTGATGGGGGCGGACACCGGGGAGCTGTTTTTT,CASSLMGADTGELFF
TRBV6-1,NA,NA,TRBJ1-4,TGTGCCAGCGGGGCAATGGTAACTGAAAAACTGTTTTTT,CASGAMVTEKLFF
TRBV27,NA,NA,TRBJ1-5,TGTGCCAGCAGGGCACACCTTAGCAATCAGCCCCAGCATTTT,CASRAHLSNQPQHF
TRBV11-3,NA,NA,TRBJ1-1,TGTGCCAGCAGCTTAGGTTCAGTCACTGAAGCTTTCTTT,CASSLGSVTEAFF